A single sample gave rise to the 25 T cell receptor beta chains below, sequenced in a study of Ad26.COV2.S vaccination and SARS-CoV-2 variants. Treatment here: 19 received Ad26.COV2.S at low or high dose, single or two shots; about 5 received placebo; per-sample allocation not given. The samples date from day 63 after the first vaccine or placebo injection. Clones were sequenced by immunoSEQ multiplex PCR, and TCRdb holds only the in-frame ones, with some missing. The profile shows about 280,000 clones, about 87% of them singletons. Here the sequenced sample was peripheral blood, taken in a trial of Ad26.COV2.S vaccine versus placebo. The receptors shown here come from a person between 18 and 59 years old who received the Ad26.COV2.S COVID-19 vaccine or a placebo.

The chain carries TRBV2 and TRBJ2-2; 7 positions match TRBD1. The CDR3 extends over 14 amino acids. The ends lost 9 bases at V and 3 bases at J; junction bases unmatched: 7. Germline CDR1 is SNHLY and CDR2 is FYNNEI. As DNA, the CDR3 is TGTGCCAGTATTTGGGACAGACACACCGGGGAGCTGTTTTTT. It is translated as CASIWDRHTGELFF.

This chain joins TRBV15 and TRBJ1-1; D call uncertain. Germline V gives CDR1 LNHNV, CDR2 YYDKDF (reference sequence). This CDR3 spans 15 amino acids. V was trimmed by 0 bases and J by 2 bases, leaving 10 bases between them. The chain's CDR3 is CATSRDLTFNTEAFF. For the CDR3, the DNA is TGTGCCACCAGCAGAGACCTAACCTTCAACACTGAAGCTTTCTTT.

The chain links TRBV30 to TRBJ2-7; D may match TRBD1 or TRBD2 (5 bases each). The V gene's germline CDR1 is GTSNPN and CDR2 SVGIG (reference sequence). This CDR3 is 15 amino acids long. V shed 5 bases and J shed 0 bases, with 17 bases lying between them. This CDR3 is CAWGPRVGSSYEQYF. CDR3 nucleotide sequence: TGTGCCTGGGGTCCCAGGGTGGGGAGCTCCTACGAGCAGTACTTC.

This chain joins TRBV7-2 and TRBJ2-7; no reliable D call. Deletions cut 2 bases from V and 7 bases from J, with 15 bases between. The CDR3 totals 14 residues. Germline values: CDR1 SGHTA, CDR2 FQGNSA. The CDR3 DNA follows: TGTGCCAGCAGCTTAAGGACGGCTCTACGTGAGCAGTACTTC. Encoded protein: CASSLRTALREQYF.

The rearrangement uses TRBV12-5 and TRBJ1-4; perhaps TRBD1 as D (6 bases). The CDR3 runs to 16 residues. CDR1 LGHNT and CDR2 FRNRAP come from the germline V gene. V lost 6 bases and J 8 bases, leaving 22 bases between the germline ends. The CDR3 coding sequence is TGTGCTAGTGGCATGGTAATTGCCGGGACACCCGAAAAACTGTTTTTT. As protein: CASGMVIAGTPEKLFF.

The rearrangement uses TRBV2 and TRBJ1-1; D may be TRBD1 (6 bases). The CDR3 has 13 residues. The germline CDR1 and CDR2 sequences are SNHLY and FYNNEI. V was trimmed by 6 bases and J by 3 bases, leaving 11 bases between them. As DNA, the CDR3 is TGTGCCAGCAGCGTTCAGGGGCACACTGAAGCTTTCTTT. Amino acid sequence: CASSVQGHTEAFF.

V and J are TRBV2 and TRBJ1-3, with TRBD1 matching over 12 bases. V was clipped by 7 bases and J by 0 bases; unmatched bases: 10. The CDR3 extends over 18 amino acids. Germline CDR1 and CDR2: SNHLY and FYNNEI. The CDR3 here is CASTPGQGASSSGNTIYF. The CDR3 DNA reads TGTGCCAGCACCCCGGGACAGGGGGCTTCGAGCTCTGGAAACACCATATATTTT.

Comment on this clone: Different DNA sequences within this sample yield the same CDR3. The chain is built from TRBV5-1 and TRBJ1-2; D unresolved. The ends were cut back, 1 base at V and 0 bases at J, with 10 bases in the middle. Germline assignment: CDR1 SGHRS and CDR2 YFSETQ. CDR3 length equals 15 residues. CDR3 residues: CASSLISGANYGYTF. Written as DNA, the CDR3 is TGCGCCAGCAGCTTGATAAGTGGTGCTAACTATGGCTACACCTTC.

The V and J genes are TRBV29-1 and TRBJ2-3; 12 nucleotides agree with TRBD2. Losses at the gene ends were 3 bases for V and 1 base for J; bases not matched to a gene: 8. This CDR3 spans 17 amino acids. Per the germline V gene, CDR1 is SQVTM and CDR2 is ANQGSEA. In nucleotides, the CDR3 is TGCAGCGTTGACGGTCTAGCGGGGGGGCGCGGCACAGATACGCAGTATTTT. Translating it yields CSVDGLAGGRGTDTQYF.

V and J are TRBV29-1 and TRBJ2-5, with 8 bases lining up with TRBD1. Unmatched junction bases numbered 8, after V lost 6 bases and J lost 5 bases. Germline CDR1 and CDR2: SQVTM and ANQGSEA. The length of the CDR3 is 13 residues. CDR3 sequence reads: CSVTYRGVETQYF. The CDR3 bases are TGCAGCGTGACGTACAGGGGGGTTGAGACCCAGTACTTC. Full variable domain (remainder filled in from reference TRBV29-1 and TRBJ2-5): SAVISQKPSRDICQRGTSLTIQCQVDSQVTMMFWYRQQPGQSLTLIATANQGSEATYESGFVIDKFPISRPNLTFSTLTVSNMSPEDSSIYLCSVTYRGVETQYFGPGTRLLVL.

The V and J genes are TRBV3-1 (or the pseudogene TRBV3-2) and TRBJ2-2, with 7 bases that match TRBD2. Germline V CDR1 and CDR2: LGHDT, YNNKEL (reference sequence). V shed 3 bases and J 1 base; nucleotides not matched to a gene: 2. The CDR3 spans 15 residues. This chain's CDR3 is CASSHGGRNTGELFF. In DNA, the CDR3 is TGTGCCAGCAGCCACGGCGGGAGGAACACCGGGGAGCTGTTTTTT.

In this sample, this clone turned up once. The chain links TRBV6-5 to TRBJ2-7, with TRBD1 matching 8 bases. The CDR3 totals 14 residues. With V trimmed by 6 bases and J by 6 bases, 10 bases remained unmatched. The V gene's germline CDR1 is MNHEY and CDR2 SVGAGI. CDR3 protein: CASSRTGLPFEQYF. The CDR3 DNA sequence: TGTGCCAGCAGCCGGACAGGGCTCCCCTTCGAGCAGTACTTC.

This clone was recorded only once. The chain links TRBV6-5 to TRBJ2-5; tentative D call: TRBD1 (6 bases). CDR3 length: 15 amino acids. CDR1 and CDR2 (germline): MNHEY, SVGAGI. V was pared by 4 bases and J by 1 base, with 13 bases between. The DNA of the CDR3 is TGTGCCAGCAGTTCCACCACAGGGATCCAAGAGACCCAGTACTTC. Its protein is CASSSTTGIQETQYF.

The DNA of the CDR3 is TGTGCCAGCAGCTTAGGCACCGGGGAGCTGTTTTTT. Its protein is CASSLGTGELFF. The chain joins TRBV7-9 to TRBJ2-2; unclear D gene. From germline, CDR1 is SEHNR and CDR2 FQNEAQ (reference sequence). The CDR3 contains 12 residues. Trimming took off 1 base at V and 4 bases at J, with 1 base between the two ends.

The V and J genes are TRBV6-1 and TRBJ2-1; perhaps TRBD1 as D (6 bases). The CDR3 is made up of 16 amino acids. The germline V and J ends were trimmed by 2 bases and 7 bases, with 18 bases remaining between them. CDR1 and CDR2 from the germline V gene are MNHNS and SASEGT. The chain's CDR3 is CASSESYRGGLNEQFF. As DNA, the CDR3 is TGTGCCAGCAGTGAATCTTACCGAGGGGGTTTGAATGAGCAGTTCTTC.

The CDR3 reads CASSKRQGTDTQYF. Here the CDR3 DNA reads TGTGCCAGCAGCAAACGACAGGGTACAGATACGCAGTATTTT. This chain uses TRBV5-8 with TRBJ2-3, with TRBD1 identical over 7 bases. The CDR3 covers 14 residues. Germline CDR1 SGHTS, CDR2 YDEGEE. Losses at the gene ends were 4 bases for V and 3 bases for J; bases not matched to a gene: 5.

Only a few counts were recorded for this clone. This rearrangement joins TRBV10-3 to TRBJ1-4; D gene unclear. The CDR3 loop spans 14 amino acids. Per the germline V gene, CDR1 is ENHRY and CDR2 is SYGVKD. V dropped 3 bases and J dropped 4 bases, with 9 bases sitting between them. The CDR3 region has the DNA TGTGCCATCAGTGATCGTGCCAATAATGAAAAACTGTTTTTT. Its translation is CAISDRANNEKLFF.

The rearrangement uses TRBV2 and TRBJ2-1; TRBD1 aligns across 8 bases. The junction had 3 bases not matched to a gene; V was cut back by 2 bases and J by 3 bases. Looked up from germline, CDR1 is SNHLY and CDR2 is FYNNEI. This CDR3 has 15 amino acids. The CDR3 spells CASSERGTGYNEQFF. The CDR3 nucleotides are TGTGCCAGCAGTGAAAGGGGGACAGGCTACAATGAGCAGTTCTTC.

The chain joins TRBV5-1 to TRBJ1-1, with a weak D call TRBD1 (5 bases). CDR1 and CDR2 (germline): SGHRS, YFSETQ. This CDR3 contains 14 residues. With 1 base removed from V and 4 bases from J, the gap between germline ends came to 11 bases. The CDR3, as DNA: TGCGCCAGCAGCTTGATCTCGGGGGGCACTGAAGCTTTCTTT. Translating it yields CASSLISGGTEAFF.

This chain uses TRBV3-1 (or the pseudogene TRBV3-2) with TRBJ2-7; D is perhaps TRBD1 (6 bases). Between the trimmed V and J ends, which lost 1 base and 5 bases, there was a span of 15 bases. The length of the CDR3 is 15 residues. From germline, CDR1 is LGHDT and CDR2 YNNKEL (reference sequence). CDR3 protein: CASSQVPGHLNEQYF. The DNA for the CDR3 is TGTGCCAGCAGCCAAGTCCCGGGACATCTCAACGAGCAGTACTTC.

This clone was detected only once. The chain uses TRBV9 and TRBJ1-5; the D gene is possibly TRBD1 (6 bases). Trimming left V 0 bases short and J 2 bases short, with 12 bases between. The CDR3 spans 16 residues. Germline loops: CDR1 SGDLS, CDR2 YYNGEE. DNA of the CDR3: TGTGCCAGCAGCGTAGTAAGGGGGGAAGGCAATCAGCCCCAGCATTTT. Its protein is CASSVVRGEGNQPQHF.

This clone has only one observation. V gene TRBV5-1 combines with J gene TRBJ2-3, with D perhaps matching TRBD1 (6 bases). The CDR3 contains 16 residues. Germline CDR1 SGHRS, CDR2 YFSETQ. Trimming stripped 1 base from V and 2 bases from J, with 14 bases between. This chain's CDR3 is CASSLTGSYITDTQYF. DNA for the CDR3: TGCGCCAGCAGCTTGACAGGGTCCTACATCACAGATACGCAGTATTTT.

CDR3 loop: CASTPGEGLIYEQYF. The CDR3 DNA is TGTGCCAGTACCCCAGGGGAGGGACTTATTTACGAGCAGTACTTC. This chain connects TRBV19 to TRBJ2-7; TRBD2 might be the D (7 bases). Germline lookup yields CDR1 LNHDA and CDR2 SQIVND (reference sequence). V was pared by 7 bases and J by 4 bases, with 20 bases between. This CDR3 comprises 15 residues.

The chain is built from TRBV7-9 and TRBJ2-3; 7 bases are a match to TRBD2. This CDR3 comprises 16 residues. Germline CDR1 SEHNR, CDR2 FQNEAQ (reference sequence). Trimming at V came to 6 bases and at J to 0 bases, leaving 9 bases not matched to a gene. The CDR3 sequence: CASRPTLAESTDTQYF. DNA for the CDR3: TGTGCCAGCAGACCTACCCTAGCGGAAAGCACAGATACGCAGTATTTT.

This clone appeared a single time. CDR3 coding DNA: TGTGCCATCAGTGGGGAAAACATGATTCGGGGCGATGAGCAGTTCTTC. This codes for CAISGENMIRGDEQFF. The genes are TRBV10-3 and TRBJ2-1, with D perhaps matching TRBD1 or TRBD2 (5 bases each). Between the trimmed V and J ends, which lost 4 bases and 8 bases, there was a span of 21 bases. CDR1 is ENHRY and CDR2 is SYGVKD in the germline V gene. The CDR3 contains 16 residues.